These 17 T cell receptor beta chains originate from one sample sequenced in a study of persistence of HIV-infected CD4 T cells. Stimulation used approximately 10 ug/mL lysate from CMV-infected fibroblasts. Memory cells lacking CD40L and CD69 with high CD45RO were sorted. The immunoSEQ assay was version 4, run in survey mode. Repertoires were generated with immunoSEQ multiplex PCR, while TCRdb's copy carries only in-frame clones and drops some. The data hold some 28,000 clones, with around 80% observed a single time. Their antigens are not known. Specimen: CD4+ T cells sorted from PBMCs after approximately 19-hour stimulation, collected from a patient who received antiretroviral therapy. The source of these receptors is an adult man with HIV who was CMV-seropositive.

This chain uses TRBV27 with TRBJ2-2, with D possibly being TRBD1 (6 bases). With 6 bases removed from V and 1 base from J, the gap between germline ends came to 15 bases. This CDR3 has 16 residues. Germline values: CDR1 MNHEY, CDR2 SMNVEV (reference sequence). The CDR3 spells CASSTPGQMNTGELFF. DNA of the CDR3: TGTGCCAGCAGCACTCCCGGACAGATGAACACCGGGGAGCTGTTTTTT.

V gene TRBV25-1 combines with J gene TRBJ1-6; D might be TRBD1 (5 bases). The CDR3 consists of 12 residues. Per germline, CDR1 MGHDK and CDR2 SYGVNS. CDR3 amino acids: CVSSGYNSPLHF. CDR3 nucleotides: TGTGTCAGTTCAGGGTATAATTCACCCCTCCACTTT.

V usage is TRBV27 and J usage is TRBJ1-6, with D perhaps matching TRBD1 (6 bases). The germline gives CDR1 MNHEY, CDR2 SMNVEV (reference sequence). This CDR3 comprises 12 residues. Trimming cost V 6 bases and J 7 bases, with 7 bases left between them. The CDR3 region is CASRTGNSPLHF. In DNA form, the CDR3 reads TGTGCCAGCAGGACAGGAAATTCACCCCTCCACTTT.

The V and J genes are TRBV7-2 and TRBJ1-2; 8 nucleotides align to TRBD1. CDR1 is SGHTA and CDR2 is FQGNSA in the germline V gene. With V trimmed by 2 bases and J by 6 bases, 2 bases remained unmatched. The CDR3 covers 13 residues. In nucleotides, the CDR3 is TGTGCCAGCAGCTTACAGGGGGCTGATGGCTACACCTTC. Its protein product is CASSLQGADGYTF.

This chain uses TRBV2 with TRBJ1-3, with 7 bases lining up with TRBD1. The CDR3 runs to 14 residues. J gave up 2 bases and V 6 bases, and 4 bases lay outside the gene matches. Germline V gene data show CDR1 as SNHLY and CDR2 as FYNNEI. CDR3 amino acids: CASRTGFAGNTIYF. The CDR3 nucleotides are TGTGCCAGCAGGACAGGGTTCGCTGGAAACACCATATATTTT.

The chain employs TRBV2 and TRBJ1-5; no firm D call. Trimming stripped 5 bases from V and 2 bases from J, with 19 bases between. The germline V gene has CDR1 SNHLY and CDR2 FYNNEI. This CDR3 comprises 17 residues. In nucleotides, the CDR3 is TGTGCCAGCAGTATTGCCGGAGCGGGCAGCGGCAATCAGCCCCAGCATTTT. Translated: CASSIAGAGSGNQPQHF.

This chain connects TRBV19 to TRBJ1-1; D is perhaps TRBD1 (5 bases). V lost 7 bases to trimming and J lost 4 bases, with 19 bases between them. Germline assignment: CDR1 LNHDA and CDR2 SQIVND (reference sequence). CDR3 length equals 15 residues. Written as DNA, the CDR3 is TGTGCCAGTACCAATTTTGGGGCCTCGGGCACTGAAGCTTTCTTT. Translation: CASTNFGASGTEAFF.

In this sample, this clone turned up once. This rearrangement joins TRBV5-3 to TRBJ1-6; D unclear. TRBV5-3 is identified as an open reading frame with a role that is uncertain. There are 17 residues in the CDR3. V was shortened by 5 bases and J by 9 bases, with 24 bases between the two germline ends. CDR3 coding DNA: TGTGCCAGAAGTTCTAAGGCCTCCCCCGAGAGGCGTTCACCCCTCCACTTT. The encoded protein is CARSSKASPERRSPLHF.

The rearrangement links TRBV12-5 to TRBJ2-6; the D gene is possibly TRBD2 (6 bases). This CDR3 is 16 amino acids long. Per the germline V gene, CDR1 is LGHNT and CDR2 is FRNRAP. V gave up 8 bases and J gave up 0 bases, with 14 bases separating them. CDR3 amino acids: CASSRDASSGANVLTF. In nucleotides, the CDR3 is TGTGCTAGTTCGCGGGACGCTTCCTCTGGGGCCAACGTCCTGACTTTC.

This chain links TRBV27 with TRBJ2-7, with no clear D. Trimming pared 3 bases from V and 2 bases from J, leaving 8 bases between. Germline CDR1 reads MNHEY; CDR2 reads SMNVEV (reference sequence). The CDR3 has 13 amino acids. CDR3 nucleotides: TGTGCCAGCAGTTTGAACAGCCCCTACGAGCAGTACTTC. It codes for CASSLNSPYEQYF.

J is TRBJ2-7 and V is TRBV18; D remains unclear. The germline V gene encodes CDR1 KGHSH and CDR2 LQKENI. V lost 6 bases and J lost 2, with 8 bases in between. This CDR3 comprises 12 residues. The CDR3 region has the DNA TGTGCCAGCTCCCCTCAGGCCTACGAGCAGTACTTC. It encodes CASSPQAYEQYF.

The V and J genes are TRBV3-1 (or the pseudogene TRBV3-2) and TRBJ2-2; D might be TRBD1 or TRBD2, each matching 6 bases. This CDR3 comprises 16 residues. Germline V gene lookup returns CDR1 LGHDT and CDR2 YNNKEL (reference sequence). Trimming cost V 1 base and J 4 bases, with 13 bases left between them. The CDR3 DNA reads as TGTGCCAGCAGCCAAGCCCGGGGGCTAAGCACCGGGGAGCTGTTTTTT. The encoded protein is CASSQARGLSTGELFF.

V and J are TRBV6-5 and TRBJ1-6, with TRBD1 matching 7 bases. V gave up 5 bases and J gave up 6 bases; unmatched junction bases: 7. This CDR3 contains 15 residues. The germline V gene has CDR1 MNHEY and CDR2 SVGAGI. The CDR3 DNA sequence: TGTGCCAGCAGTCCGCGACAGGGCGTTAATTCACCCCTCCACTTT. Translating gives CASSPRQGVNSPLHF.

The J gene is TRBJ2-7, the V gene TRBV7-9; 10 bases map to TRBD1. With 5 bases clipped from V and 6 bases from J, the junction kept 10 bases outside the gene matches. The CDR3 has 15 residues. The germline V gene encodes CDR1 SEHNR and CDR2 FQNEAQ (reference sequence). CDR3 DNA sequence: TGTGCCAGCAGCCTAAAGGGACAGGGGATCAGCGAGCAGTACTTC. Translating it yields CASSLKGQGISEQYF.

The chain uses TRBV27 and TRBJ1-2; a possible D gene is TRBD1 (6 bases). The V gene's germline CDR1 is MNHEY and CDR2 SMNVEV (reference sequence). Trimming pared 5 bases from V and 4 bases from J, leaving 11 bases between. This CDR3 has 13 residues. Here the CDR3 reads CASSVQGPYGYTF. CDR3 DNA: TGTGCCAGCAGTGTACAGGGTCCCTATGGCTACACCTTC.

J is TRBJ1-4 and V is TRBV15; no definite D call. Germline V gene sequence: CDR1 LNHNV, CDR2 YYDKDF (reference sequence). Trimming left V 0 bases short and J 0 bases short, with 8 bases between. This CDR3 has 16 residues. The CDR3 region is CATSRDDATTNEKLFF. In nucleotides, the CDR3 is TGTGCCACCAGCAGAGACGACGCCACAACTAATGAAAAACTGTTTTTT.

The CDR3 spells CASNGYEGGRGIEKLFF. CDR3 sequence (DNA): TGTGCCAGCAATGGATACGAAGGGGGGAGGGGGATTGAAAAACTGTTTTTT. V usage is TRBV2 and J usage is TRBJ1-4, with TRBD1 as a possible D gene (6 bases). This CDR3 region has 17 residues. CDR1 is SNHLY, CDR2 FYNNEI, per germline. Trimming took off 7 bases at V and 7 bases at J, with 25 bases between the two ends.